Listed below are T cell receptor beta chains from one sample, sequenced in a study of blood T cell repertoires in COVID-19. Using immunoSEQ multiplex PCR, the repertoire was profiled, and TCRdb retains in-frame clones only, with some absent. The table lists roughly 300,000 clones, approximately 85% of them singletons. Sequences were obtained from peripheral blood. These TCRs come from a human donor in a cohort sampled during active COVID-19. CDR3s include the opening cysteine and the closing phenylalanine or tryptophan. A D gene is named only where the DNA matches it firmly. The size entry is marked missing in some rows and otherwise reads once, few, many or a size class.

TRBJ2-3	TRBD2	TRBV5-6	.	CASSLDGGGSTDTQYF	TGTGCCAGCAGCTTGGATGGCGGGGGAAGCACAGATACGCAGTATTTT
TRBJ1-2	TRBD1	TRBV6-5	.	CASRDRVYGYTF	TGTGCCAGCAGGGACAGGGTCTATGGCTACACCTTC
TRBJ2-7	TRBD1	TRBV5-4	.	CASSRGPGQLYEQYF	TGTGCCAGCAGCCGTGGCCCGGGACAGCTCTACGAGCAGTACTTC
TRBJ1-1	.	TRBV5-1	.	CASSFSGAFYGFF	TGCGCCAGCAGCTTCTCAGGGGCTTTTTATGGTTTCTTT
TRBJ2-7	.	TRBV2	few	CASEKRYDEQYF	TGTGCCAGCGAGAAGCGATACGACGAGCAGTACTTC
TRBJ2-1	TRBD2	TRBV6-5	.	CASSSRLAGGTNEQFF	TGTGCCAGCAGTTCGCGACTAGCGGGGGGGACCAATGAGCAGTTCTTC
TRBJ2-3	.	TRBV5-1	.	CASSLMGGIDTQYF	TGCGCCAGCAGCTTGATGGGGGGTATAGATACGCAGTATTTT
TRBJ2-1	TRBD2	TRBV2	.	CASRIAGAHNEQFF	TGTGCCAGCCGGATAGCGGGGGCCCACAATGAGCAGTTCTTC
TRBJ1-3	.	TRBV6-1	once	CASSESGSSGNTIYF	TGTGCCAGCAGTGAATCGGGGAGCTCTGGAAACACCATATATTTT
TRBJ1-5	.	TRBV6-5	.	CASSYGGAGQPQHF	TGTGCCAGCAGTTACGGGGGGGCTGGTCAGCCCCAGCATTTT
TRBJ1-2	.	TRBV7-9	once	CASTASSGYGYTF	TGTGCCAGCACCGCTTCTAGTGGCTATGGCTACACCTTC
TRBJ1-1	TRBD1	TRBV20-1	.	CSARTGRAFF	TGCAGTGCTCGGACAGGGAGAGCTTTCTTT
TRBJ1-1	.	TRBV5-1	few	CASSLRGNTEAFF	TGCGCCAGCAGCTTAAGAGGGAACACTGAAGCTTTCTTT
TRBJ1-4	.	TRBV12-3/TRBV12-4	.	CASRQGPGKLFF	TGTGCCAGCAGGCAGGGGCCAGGGAAACTGTTTTTT
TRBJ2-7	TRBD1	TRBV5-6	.	CASSLSGQLYEQYF	TGTGCCAGCAGCCTATCGGGACAGCTCTACGAGCAGTACTTC
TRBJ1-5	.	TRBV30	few	CAWNRESNQPQHF	TGTGCCTGGAACAGGGAAAGCAATCAGCCCCAGCATTTT
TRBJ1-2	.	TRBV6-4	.	CASSEPGWGPYGYTF	TGTGCCAGCAGCGAGCCCGGTTGGGGGCCCTATGGCTACACCTTC
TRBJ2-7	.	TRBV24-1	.	CATSAQDNYEQYF	TGTGCCACCAGTGCCCAGGACAACTACGAGCAGTACTTC
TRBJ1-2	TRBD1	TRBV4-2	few	CASTGQEGYGYTF	TGTGCCAGCACGGGACAGGAGGGTTATGGCTACACCTTC
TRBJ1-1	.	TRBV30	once	CACTGGNTEAFF	TGTGCCTGCACGGGTGGAAACACTGAAGCTTTCTTT
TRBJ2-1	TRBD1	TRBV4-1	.	CASSQGRFRDRGFRWEQFF	TGCGCCAGCAGCCAAGGTCGGTTCCGGGACAGGGGGTTCCGGTGGGAGCAGTTCTTC
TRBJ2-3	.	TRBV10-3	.	CAIRVLGSSTDTQYF	TGTGCCATCAGAGTGCTTGGTAGCAGCACAGATACGCAGTATTTT
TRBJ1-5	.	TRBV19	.	CASSGTGINQPQHF	TGTGCCAGTAGTGGAACCGGGATCAATCAGCCCCAGCATTTT
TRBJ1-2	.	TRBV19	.	CASSIWRDGYTF	TGTGCCAGTAGTATCTGGCGGGATGGCTACACCTTC
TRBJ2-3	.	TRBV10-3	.	CAIRDNTGSHGPDTQYF	TGTGCCATCAGAGATAATACAGGGTCTCACGGCCCAGATACGCAGTATTTT
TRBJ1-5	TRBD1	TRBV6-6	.	CASSTTGHVNQPQHF	TGTGCCAGCAGCACGACAGGGCACGTCAATCAGCCCCAGCATTTT
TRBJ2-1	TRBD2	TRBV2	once	CASQGIAGSSYNEQFF	TGTGCCAGCCAGGGGATAGCGGGGAGCTCCTACAATGAGCAGTTCTTC
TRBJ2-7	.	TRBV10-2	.	CASSESKGVLNYEQYF	TGCGCCAGCAGTGAGTCAAAAGGAGTCCTTAACTACGAGCAGTACTTC
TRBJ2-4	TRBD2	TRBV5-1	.	CASSFQPSMAGETNIQYF	TGCGCCAGCAGTTTCCAACCCTCTATGGCGGGGGAAACAAACATTCAGTACTTC
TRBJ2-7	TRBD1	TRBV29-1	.	CATRGRGNYEQYF	TGCGCGACCAGGGGCAGGGGGAACTACGAGCAGTACTTC
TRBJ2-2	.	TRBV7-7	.	CASSLARNTGELFF	TGTGCCAGCAGCTTAGCCAGGAACACCGGGGAGCTGTTTTTT
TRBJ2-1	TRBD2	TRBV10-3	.	CAISTGTSGVYNEQFF	TGTGCCATCAGTACCGGGACTAGCGGGGTCTACAATGAGCAGTTCTTC
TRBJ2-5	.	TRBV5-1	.	CASSPRGETQYF	TGCGCCAGCAGCCCGCGCGGGGAGACCCAGTACTTC
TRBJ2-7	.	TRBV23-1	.	CASNHGDSSYEQYF	TGCGCCAGCAACCACGGGGATAGCTCCTACGAGCAGTACTTC
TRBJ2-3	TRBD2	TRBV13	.	CASSKSGEGTDTQYF	TGTGCCAGCAGCAAGAGCGGGGAAGGCACAGATACGCAGTATTTT
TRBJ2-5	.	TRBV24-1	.	CATSDLSSEETQYF	TGTGCCACCAGTGATTTGTCGTCCGAAGAGACCCAGTACTTC
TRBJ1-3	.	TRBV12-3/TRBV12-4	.	CASRMGGGNTIYF	TGTGCCAGCAGGATGGGAGGGGGAAACACCATATATTTT
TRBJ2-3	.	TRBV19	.	CASSTSPRGARDTQYF	TGTGCCAGTAGTACTTCCCCCAGGGGAGCGAGAGATACGCAGTATTTT
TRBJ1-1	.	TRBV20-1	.	CSLPGAFF	TGCAGCCTCCCGGGGGCTTTCTTT
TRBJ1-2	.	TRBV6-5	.	CASLNYGYTF	TGTGCCAGCCTAAACTATGGCTACACCTTC